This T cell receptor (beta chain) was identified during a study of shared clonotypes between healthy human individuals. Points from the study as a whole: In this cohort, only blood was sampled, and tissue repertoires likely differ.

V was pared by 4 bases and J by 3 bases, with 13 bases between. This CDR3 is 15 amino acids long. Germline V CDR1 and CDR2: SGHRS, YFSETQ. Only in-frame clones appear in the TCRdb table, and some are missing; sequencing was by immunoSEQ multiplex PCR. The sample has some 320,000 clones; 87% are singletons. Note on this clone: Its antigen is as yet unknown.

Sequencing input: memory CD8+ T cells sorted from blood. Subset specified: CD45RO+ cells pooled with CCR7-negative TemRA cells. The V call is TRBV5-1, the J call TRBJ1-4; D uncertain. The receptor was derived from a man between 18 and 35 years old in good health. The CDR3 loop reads CASSTRSQANEKLFF. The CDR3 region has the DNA TGCGCCAGCAGCACTCGGAGCCAAGCTAATGAAAAACTGTTTTTT.